What follows describes a single T cell receptor (beta chain). Its antigen is unidentified. These data belong to a study of cytomegalovirus exposure and HLA in healthy donors. Study-level results: According to reports, the classifier identified cytomegalovirus status with high specificity and sensitivity. Researchers counted around 160 TCR beta chains as cytomegalovirus-associated.

The germline CDR1 and CDR2 sequences are MDHEN and SYDVKM. This CDR3 is 15 amino acids long. V lost 6 bases and J 1 base, leaving 16 bases between the germline ends. Method: immunoSEQ multiplex PCR; TCRdb's copy keeps in-frame clones and lacks some. The data show approximately 140,000 clones, with 85% to 90% seen just once and around 8% held by the top ten. Sample: PBMCs. This chain connects TRBV28 to TRBJ2-7; D unresolved. The receptor comes from a woman between 18 and 29 years old in good health and CMV-seropositive. The CDR3 coding sequence is TGTGCCAGCAGACCCACCGGCGGCCGGTCCTACGAGCAGTACTTC. As protein: CASRPTGGRSYEQYF.